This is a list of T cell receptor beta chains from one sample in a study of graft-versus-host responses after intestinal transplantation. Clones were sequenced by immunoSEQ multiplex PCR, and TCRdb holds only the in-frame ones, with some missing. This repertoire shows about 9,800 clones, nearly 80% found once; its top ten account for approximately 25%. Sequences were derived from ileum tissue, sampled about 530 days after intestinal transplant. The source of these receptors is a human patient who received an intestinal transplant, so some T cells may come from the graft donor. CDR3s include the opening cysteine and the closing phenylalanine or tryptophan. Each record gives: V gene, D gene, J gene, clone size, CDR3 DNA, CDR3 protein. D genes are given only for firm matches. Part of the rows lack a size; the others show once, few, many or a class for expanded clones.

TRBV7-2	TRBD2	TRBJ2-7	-	TGTGCCAGCAGCCCTAGGACTAGCGGGCTCTGCGAGCAGTACTTC	CASSPRTSGLCEQYF
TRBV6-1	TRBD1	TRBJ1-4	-	TGTGCCAGCAGTTGGGACAGGGATGAAAAACTGTTTTTT	CASSWDRDEKLFF
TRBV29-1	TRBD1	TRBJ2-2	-	TGCAGCGTTGAGGGACAGGGGACCGGGGAGCTGTTTTTT	CSVEGQGTGELFF
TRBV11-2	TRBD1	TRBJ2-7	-	TGTGCCAGCAGCTTAGATTGGACAGGCGAGCAGTACTTC	CASSLDWTGEQYF
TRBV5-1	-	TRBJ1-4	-	TGCGCCAGCAGCTTGGGGGCAACTAATGAAAAACTGTTTTTT	CASSLGATNEKLFF
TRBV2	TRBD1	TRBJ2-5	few	TGTGCCAGCAGCGGACAGGGCCTCTCTTTGGAGACCCAGTACTTC	CASSGQGLSLETQYF
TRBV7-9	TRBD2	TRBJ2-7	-	TGTGCCAGCAGCTTATTCACCGGCGGGAGGGCCATCTACGAGCAGTACTTC	CASSLFTGGRAIYEQYF
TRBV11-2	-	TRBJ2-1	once	TGTGCCAGCAGCTTTGGAGGACAGAATTACAATGAGCAGTTCTTC	CASSFGGQNYNEQFF
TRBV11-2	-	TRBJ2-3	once	TGTGCCAGCAGCTCGTTATTGTTTTCAGCCGATACGCAGTATTTT	CASSSLLFSADTQYF
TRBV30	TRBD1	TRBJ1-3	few	TGTGCCTGGAGTGTAGACAGGGGGAACACCATATATTTT	CAWSVDRGNTIYF
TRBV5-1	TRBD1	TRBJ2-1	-	TGCGCCAGCAGCTTCAACGGACAGGGGACGGGCTACAATGAGCAGTTCTTC	CASSFNGQGTGYNEQFF
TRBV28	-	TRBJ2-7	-	TGTGCCAGCAGTTCCGCGACAGGCTTCTCCTACGAGCAGTACTTC	CASSSATGFSYEQYF
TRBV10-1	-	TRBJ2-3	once	TGCGCCAGCAGTGACGCCGGGAGCGTAAATACGCAGTATTTT	CASSDAGSVNTQYF
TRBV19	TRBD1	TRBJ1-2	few	TGTGCCAGTAGTATACCACAGGGGAACTATGGCTACACCTTC	CASSIPQGNYGYTF
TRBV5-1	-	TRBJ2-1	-	TGCGCCAGCAGCTTGGTCGCCGGGGAGCAGTTCTTC	CASSLVAGEQFF
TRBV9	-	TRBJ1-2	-	TGTGCCAGCAGCGTAGAACCAGGGCTCTATGGCTACACCTTC	CASSVEPGLYGYTF
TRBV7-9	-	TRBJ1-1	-	TGTGCCAGCAGCTTAGGAGAGAACACTGAAGCTTTCTTT	CASSLGENTEAFF
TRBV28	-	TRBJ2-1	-	TGTGCCAGCAGTTTTCTGGCGGGGGCGTACAATGAGCAGTTCTTC	CASSFLAGAYNEQFF
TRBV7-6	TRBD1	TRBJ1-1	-	TGTGCCAGCAGCTTAGGGACAGGTTATTCGGACACTGAAGCTTTCTTT	CASSLGTGYSDTEAFF
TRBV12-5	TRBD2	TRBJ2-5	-	TGTGCTAGTGGTTTGGTACGGATAGCGGGGGGTTGGGAGACCCAGTACTTC	CASGLVRIAGGWETQYF
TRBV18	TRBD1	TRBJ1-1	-	TGTGCCAGCTCACCACCCGGGACAGTCGCAATGAACACTGAAGCTTTCTTT	CASSPPGTVAMNTEAFF
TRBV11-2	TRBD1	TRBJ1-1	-	TGTGCCAGCAGTTTGGACAGGGGCACTGAAGCTTTCTTT	CASSLDRGTEAFF
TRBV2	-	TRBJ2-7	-	TGTGCCAGCAGTCAGTACGAGCAGTACTTC	CASSQYEQYF
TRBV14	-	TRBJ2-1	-	TGTGCCAGCAGCCGCATAACTAGCTATGAGCAGTTCTTC	CASSRITSYEQFF
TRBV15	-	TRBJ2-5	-	TGTGCCACCAGCAGAGATCGCGGGCAAGAGACCCAGTACTTC	CATSRDRGQETQYF
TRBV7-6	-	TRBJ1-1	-	TGTGCCAGCAGCTTAGAGACAGGTTATTCGGACACTGAAGCTTTCTTT	CASSLETGYSDTEAFF
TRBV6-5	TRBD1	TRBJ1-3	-	TGTGCCAGCAGGGCGGCAGGGGGCTATGGAAACACCATATATTTT	CASRAAGGYGNTIYF
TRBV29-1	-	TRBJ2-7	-	TGCAGCGTTTCCCCAGGGATACGCTACGAGCAGTACTTC	CSVSPGIRYEQYF
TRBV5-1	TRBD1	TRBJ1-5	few	TGCGCCAGCAGCTCCCGCCGGGACAGGGGGACTCAAAAACCCAATCAGCCCCAGCATTTT	CASSSRRDRGTQKPNQPQHF
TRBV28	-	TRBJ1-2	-	TGTGCCAGCAGGCTCCCCCAGGGGCGGGGTGTCTATGGCTACACCTTC	CASRLPQGRGVYGYTF
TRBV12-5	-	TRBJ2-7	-	TGTGCTAGTGGTTTCAACTACGAGCAGTACTTC	CASGFNYEQYF
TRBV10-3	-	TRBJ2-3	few	TGTGCCATCAGGGACAGTAGCACAGATACGCAGTATTTT	CAIRDSSTDTQYF
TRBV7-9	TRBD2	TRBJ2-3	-	TGTGCCAGCAGCTTAGCAGCGGGGGCGAGCACAGATACGCAGTATTTT	CASSLAAGASTDTQYF
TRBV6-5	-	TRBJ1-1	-	TGTGCCAGCAGTTACTCGATCGCGAACACTGAAGCTTTCTTT	CASSYSIANTEAFF
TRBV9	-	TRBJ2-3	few	TGTGCCAGCAGCGTAGAGGGCGGGCCTAGCACAGATACGCAGTATTTT	CASSVEGGPSTDTQYF
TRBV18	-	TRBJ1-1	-	TGTGCCGGTGCCGAAGACAACATGAACACTGAAGCTTTCTTT	CAGAEDNMNTEAFF
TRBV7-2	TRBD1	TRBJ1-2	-	TGTGCCAGCAGCTCCCGGACAGGGCTATACTATGGCTACACCTTC	CASSSRTGLYYGYTF
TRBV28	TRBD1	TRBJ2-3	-	TGTGCCAGCAGTTTAGATAGGGACAGGGGAAACACAGATACGCAGTATTTT	CASSLDRDRGNTDTQYF
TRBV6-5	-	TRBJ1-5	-	TGTGCCAGCAGTATTCAGCCCAATCAGCCCCAGCATTTT	CASSIQPNQPQHF
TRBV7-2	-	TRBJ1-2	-	TGTGCCAGCAGCTTAGACCCGCGAAACTATGGCTACACCTTC	CASSLDPRNYGYTF
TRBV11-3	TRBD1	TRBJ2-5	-	TGTGCCAGCAGCTTACAGGGGGCTGGAGAGACCCAGTACTTC	CASSLQGAGETQYF
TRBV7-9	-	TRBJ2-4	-	TGTGCCAGCAGCTTAGAGGAAGATCGTGACATTCAGTACTTC	CASSLEEDRDIQYF
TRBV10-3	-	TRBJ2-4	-	TGTGCCATCATGCCAGCCATTCAGTACTTC	CAIMPAIQYF
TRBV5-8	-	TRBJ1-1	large	TGTGCCAGCAGCTTACTAATAATCAACACTGAAGCTTTCTTT	CASSLLIINTEAFF
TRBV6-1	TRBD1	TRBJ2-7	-	TGTGCCAGCAGTGCCGGGACAGGGCTTACCTACGAGCAGTACTTC	CASSAGTGLTYEQYF
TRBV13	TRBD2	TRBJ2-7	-	TGTGCCAGCAGCTTAGGGGGACTAGCGAGCTCCTACGAGCAGTACTTC	CASSLGGLASSYEQYF
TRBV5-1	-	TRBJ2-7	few	TGCGCCAGCAGCTTGGGGGCAGGGTGGAATGAGCAGTACTTC	CASSLGAGWNEQYF
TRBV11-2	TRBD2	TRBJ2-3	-	TGTGCCAGCAGCTTTAAACTAGCGGGGCCTTACACAGATACGCAGTATTTT	CASSFKLAGPYTDTQYF
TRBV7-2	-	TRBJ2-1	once	TGTGCCAGCAGAGTACAAGGGGGGATTGGGTACAATGAGCAGTTCTTC	CASRVQGGIGYNEQFF